Below are 11 T cell receptor beta chains sequenced from a single sample in a study of blood T cell repertoires in COVID-19. Libraries were prepared by immunoSEQ multiplex PCR; TCRdb keeps only in-frame clonotypes and omits some of them. The sample lists over 65,000 clones; 80% to 90% were seen once. The source material was peripheral blood. Receptor source: a man aged 25-45 years with acute or convalescent COVID-19.

The V call is TRBV3-1 (or the pseudogene TRBV3-2), the J call TRBJ2-1; TRBD2 might be the D (6 bases). Germline CDR1 and CDR2: LGHDT and YNNKEL (reference sequence). The CDR3 is made up of 14 amino acids. The V and J ends lost 4 bases and 8 bases respectively, with 15 bases between them. The CDR3 reads CASSRPGETDEQFF. CDR3 nucleotide sequence: TGTGCCAGCAGCCGGCCGGGGGAGACCGATGAGCAGTTCTTC.

The rearrangement links TRBV3-1 (or the pseudogene TRBV3-2) to TRBJ2-7, with 7 bases that match TRBD1. CDR3 size: 17 residues. V was clipped by 3 bases and J by 3 bases; unmatched bases: 14. Germline lookup yields CDR1 LGHDT and CDR2 YNNKEL (reference sequence). Here the CDR3 DNA reads TGTGCCAGCAGCCACGGATTCAGGGGACAGAGGATCTACGAGCAGTACTTC. It codes for CASSHGFRGQRIYEQYF.

About this clone: Other DNA sequences in the sample encode the same CDR3. In nucleotides, the CDR3 is TGTGCCAGCAGTTACCGGGGGGAGACCCAGTACTTC. Protein product: CASSYRGETQYF. The chain links TRBV6-5 to TRBJ2-5; D is possibly TRBD2 (6 bases). V lost 2 bases, J lost 5 bases, and 6 bases lay in between. The CDR3 sequence is 12 residues long. Per the germline V gene, CDR1 is MNHEY and CDR2 is SVGAGI.

The chain links TRBV5-4 to TRBJ2-2, with TRBD1 matching over 12 bases. V shed 2 bases and J 4 bases; nucleotides not matched to a gene: 3. The CDR3 covers 16 residues. The germline gives CDR1 SGHNT, CDR2 YYREEE (reference sequence). CDR3 sequence: CASSLGTGGSTGELFF. The CDR3 nucleotides are TGTGCCAGCAGCTTAGGGACAGGGGGCAGCACCGGGGAGCTGTTTTTT.

There are a few counts of this clone. The rearrangement links TRBV19 to TRBJ1-3; D is unresolved. The V end was cut by 5 bases, the J end by 0 bases, with 11 bases between. The CDR3 spans 15 residues. The germline V gene has CDR1 LNHDA and CDR2 SQIVND (reference sequence). Written as DNA, the CDR3 is TGTGCCAGTAGTCTGGCGGGATACTCTGGAAACACCATATATTTT. This gives the protein CASSLAGYSGNTIYF.

The rearrangement joins TRBV7-9 to TRBJ2-2, with 10 bases that match TRBD1. Germline CDR1 SEHNR, CDR2 FQNEAQ (reference sequence). The CDR3 length is 16 residues. Unmatched junction bases numbered 7, after V lost 4 bases and J lost 5 bases. CDR3 DNA: TGTGCCAGCAGCTCCTGGACAGGGGGTTCTACCGGGGAGCTGTTTTTT. This gives the protein CASSSWTGGSTGELFF.

DNA of the CDR3: TGTGCCAGCAGCCTGCGGGACACTGAAGCTTTCTTT. This translates into CASSLRDTEAFF. V gene TRBV7-9 combines with J gene TRBJ1-1; no clear D. V gave up 5 bases and J gave up 3 bases, with 7 bases separating them. From germline, CDR1 is SEHNR and CDR2 FQNEAQ (reference sequence). This CDR3 has 12 residues.

The rearrangement links TRBV6-2 or TRBV6-3 to TRBJ1-2, with D perhaps TRBD1 (6 bases). Trimming removed 4 bases at V and 7 bases at J, with 19 bases between. CDR3 length: 15 residues. Germline CDR1 reads MNHEY; CDR2 reads SVGEGT. In DNA form, the CDR3 reads TGTGCCAGCAGTTCCCACCCTGACAGGCCCAGTGGCTACACCTTC. Translated: CASSSHPDRPSGYTF.

The rearrangement uses TRBV14 and TRBJ1-6; D is unresolved. With 0 bases removed from V and 10 bases from J, the gap between germline ends came to 13 bases. Germline-derived CDR1 and CDR2 are SGHDN and FVKESK. There are 15 residues in the CDR3. CDR3 bases: TGTGCCAGCAGCCAAGAGCGGACGTCTAGCTCACCCCTCCACTTT. Amino acids: CASSQERTSSSPLHF.

V and J are TRBV18 and TRBJ1-6, with D possibly being TRBD1 (5 bases). V was cut by 6 bases and J by 5 bases, with 14 bases left in between. This CDR3 contains 15 residues. The germline V gene encodes CDR1 KGHSH and CDR2 LQKENI. The CDR3 nucleotides read TGTGCCAGCTCCCCTCCGGGACTGAATAATTCACCCCTCCACTTT. The encoded protein is CASSPPGLNNSPLHF.

The chain links TRBV29-1 to TRBJ2-7; a possible D gene is TRBD2 (6 bases). Trimming left V 7 bases short and J 4 bases short, with 20 bases between. CDR1 and CDR2 (germline): SQVTM, ANQGSEA. The CDR3 runs to 14 residues. CDR3 residues: CSAVLGGVGYEQYF. Written as DNA, the CDR3 is TGCAGCGCGGTCTTGGGCGGGGTCGGGTACGAGCAGTACTTC.